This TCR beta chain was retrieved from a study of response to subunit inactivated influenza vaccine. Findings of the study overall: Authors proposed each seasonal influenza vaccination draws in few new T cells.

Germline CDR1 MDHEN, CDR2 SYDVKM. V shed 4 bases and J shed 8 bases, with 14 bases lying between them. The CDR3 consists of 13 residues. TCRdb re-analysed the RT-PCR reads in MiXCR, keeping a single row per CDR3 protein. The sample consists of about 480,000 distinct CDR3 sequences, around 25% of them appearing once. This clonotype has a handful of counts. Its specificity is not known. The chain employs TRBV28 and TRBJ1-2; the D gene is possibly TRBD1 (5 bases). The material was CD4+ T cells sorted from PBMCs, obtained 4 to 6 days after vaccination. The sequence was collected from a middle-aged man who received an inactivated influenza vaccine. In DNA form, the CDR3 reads TGTGCCAGCAGTTCGTCGGGGGTTTGGGGCTACACCTTC. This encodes CASSSSGVWGYTF.